What follows are 26 T cell receptor beta chains derived from one specimen sequenced in a study of human T cells and chemical hapten exposure. From the RACE reads, TCRdb called clonotypes with MiXCR, one entry per CDR3 protein. The data show under 200,000 distinct CDR3 sequences, 14% seen once. Noted time point: patch test 1, 2 weeks after DPC sensitization. Described treatment: therapeutic diphenylcyclopropenone sensitization with weekly scalp DPC. The sample consisted of whole blood, taken in connection with sensitization to the hapten diphenylcyclopropenone (DPC). The source of these receptors is a woman aged 25-40 years with alopecia areata. Some clones in this sample may be carry-over from other donors' samples.

The gene calls are TRBV6-1 and TRBJ2-4; no reliable D call. V was clipped by 3 bases and J by 9 bases, with 6 bases between them. CDR3 size: 11 residues. CDR1 and CDR2 from the germline V gene are MNHNS and SASEGT. CDR3 DNA: TGTGCCAGCAGTGAGGACGTCATTCAGTACTTC. Its translation: CASSEDVIQYF.

The chain couples TRBV29-1 to TRBJ2-7, with TRBD1 identical over 8 bases. The junction had 7 bases not matched to a gene; V was cut back by 6 bases and J by 3 bases. This CDR3 is 13 amino acids long. The germline V gene encodes CDR1 SQVTM and CDR2 ANQGSEA. In nucleotides, the CDR3 is TGCAGCGTGGCGGACAGGGAGGTCTACGAGCAGTACTTC. It specifies CSVADREVYEQYF.

This chain joins TRBV11-2 and TRBJ2-2; TRBD1 is a possible D gene (6 bases). The germline gives CDR1 SGHAT, CDR2 FQNNGV. V was cut by 6 bases and J by 6 bases, with 11 bases left in between. CDR3 length: 13 residues. Here the CDR3 reads CASRKQGSGELFF. The CDR3, as DNA: TGTGCCAGCAGAAAACAGGGATCCGGGGAGCTGTTTTTT.

This clonotype was seen only a few times. V gene TRBV2 combines with J gene TRBJ1-2, with D uncertain. The V gene's germline CDR1 is SNHLY and CDR2 FYNNEI. The CDR3 extends over 15 amino acids. V lost 0 bases and J 5 bases, leaving 13 bases between the germline ends. For the CDR3, the DNA is TGTGCCAGCAGTGAAGCGCGAAGTCCCACGTATGGCTACACCTTC. Translating gives CASSEARSPTYGYTF. The whole variable domain, remainder taken from reference TRBV2 and TRBJ1-2, is EPEVTQTPSHQVTQMGQEVILRCVPISNHLYFYWYRQILGQKVEFLVSFYNNEISEKSEIFDDQFSVERPDGSNFTLKIRSTKLEDSAMYFCASSEARSPTYGYTFGSGTRLTVV.

This clonotype was counted many times. This sequence joins TRBV7-2 and TRBJ1-1; D not certain. This CDR3 region has 14 residues. The germline V and J ends were trimmed by 6 bases and 2 bases, with 13 bases remaining between them. Germline V gene sequence: CDR1 SGHTA, CDR2 FQGNSA. The CDR3 nucleotides are TGTGCCAGCAGTCTTAGTTTCGGTAACACTGAAGCTTTCTTT. Protein product: CASSLSFGNTEAFF.

V usage is TRBV10-3 and J usage is TRBJ2-7; D might be TRBD2 (6 bases). Per the germline V gene, CDR1 is ENHRY and CDR2 is SYGVKD. This CDR3 has 13 residues. V lost 4 bases and J 2 bases, leaving 9 bases between the germline ends. The CDR3 DNA follows: TGTGCCATCAGTGCGACTAGTACCTACGAGCAGTACTTC. Translated: CAISATSTYEQYF.

The chain employs TRBV9 and TRBJ2-1; D call uncertain. V dropped 0 bases and J dropped 4 bases, with 14 bases sitting between them. The germline V gene has CDR1 SGDLS and CDR2 YYNGEE. This CDR3 has 16 residues. The CDR3: CASSVGAYERYNEQFF. The CDR3 nucleotides read TGTGCCAGCAGCGTAGGTGCGTACGAACGGTACAATGAGCAGTTCTTC.

CDR3 region: CSVDSGGSSYNEQFF. The DNA of the CDR3 is TGCAGCGTTGATTCGGGGGGCAGCTCCTACAATGAGCAGTTCTTC. The chain couples TRBV29-1 to TRBJ2-1; a possible D gene is TRBD2 (7 bases). V lost 3 bases to trimming and J lost 0 bases, with 12 bases between them. Germline V gives CDR1 SQVTM, CDR2 ANQGSEA. The CDR3 is 15 amino acids.

This clonotype was observed a handful of times. The rearrangement links TRBV29-1 to TRBJ1-3; D is ambiguous. Germline V gene sequence: CDR1 SQVTM, CDR2 ANQGSEA. The length of the CDR3 is 11 residues. The V end was cut by 2 bases, the J end by 4 bases, with 3 bases between. This CDR3 is CSVERGNTIYF. In DNA, the CDR3 is TGCAGCGTTGAAAGGGGAAACACCATATATTTT.

This clonotype was detected many times. The genes are TRBV7-9 and TRBJ2-2; 14 nucleotides agree with TRBD2. Germline CDR1 and CDR2: SEHNR and FQNEAQ (reference sequence). V shed 5 bases, J shed 0 bases, and the junction held 2 bases outside the gene matches. The CDR3 totals 17 residues. This CDR3 is CASSLGLAGANTGELFF. Written as DNA, the CDR3 is TGTGCCAGCAGCCTGGGACTAGCGGGGGCGAACACCGGGGAGCTGTTTTTT.

The chain combines TRBV9 with TRBJ2-1; 9 bases match TRBD1. J gave up 6 bases and V 3 bases, and 4 bases lay outside the gene matches. The CDR3 extends over 14 amino acids. Germline loops: CDR1 SGDLS, CDR2 YYNGEE. CDR3 in amino acids: CASSALTGGNEQFF. In nucleotides, the CDR3 is TGTGCCAGCAGCGCCTTGACAGGGGGCAATGAGCAGTTCTTC.

The chain employs TRBV12-3 or TRBV12-4 and TRBJ2-2, with 12 bases that match TRBD2. This CDR3 has 22 residues. Trimming removed 6 bases from V and 7 bases from J; junction bases left unmatched: 27. CDR3: CASSLRQGVLPSGRAIGGELFF. The CDR3 DNA follows: TGTGCCAGCAGCCTTAGACAGGGTGTTCTCCCTAGCGGGAGGGCCATCGGCGGGGAGCTGTTTTTT.

This clonotype was picked up a small number of times. Written as DNA, the CDR3 is TGTGCCAGCAGTTACCCTGAAGACACTGAAGCTTTCTTT. Encoded protein: CASSYPEDTEAFF. The rearrangement joins TRBV6-6 to TRBJ1-1, with D uncertain. V dropped 2 bases and J dropped 3 bases, with 7 bases sitting between them. This CDR3 is 13 amino acids long. Germline CDR1 and CDR2: MNHNY and SVGAGI (reference sequence).

This chain connects TRBV29-1 to TRBJ2-7, with a tentative D call TRBD2 (6 bases). The germline V gene has CDR1 SQVTM and CDR2 ANQGSEA. The germline V and J ends were trimmed by 1 base and 5 bases, with 15 bases remaining between them. The CDR3 is 14 residues long. CDR3 DNA: TGCAGCGTTGAAGGCCCCCGGGGGAGACACGAGCAGTACTTC. Protein product: CSVEGPRGRHEQYF.

There are a few counts of this clonotype. The V call is TRBV20-1, the J call TRBJ2-1, with D perhaps matching TRBD2 (6 bases). The CDR3 contains 14 residues. From germline, CDR1 is DFQATT and CDR2 SNEGSKA (reference sequence). The V end lost 0 bases, the J end lost 9 bases, and 15 bases lay between the germline ends. The CDR3 DNA is TGCAGTGCTAGAGAGAGACTAGGTTTATCTGAGCAGTTCTTC. The encoded protein is CSARERLGLSEQFF.

The sample holds many counts of this clonotype. The CDR3 region has the DNA TGTGCCAGCAGCTTAGCGAATAACAGACGAGATACGCAGTATTTT. This sequence encodes CASSLANNRRDTQYF. The V and J genes are TRBV7-2 and TRBJ2-3; D ambiguous. CDR3 length: 15 residues. V was shortened by 0 bases and J by 5 bases, with 12 bases between the two germline ends. Germline assignment: CDR1 SGHTA and CDR2 FQGNSA.

This clonotype was detected ten times or more. The chain links TRBV9 to TRBJ2-2, with D perhaps given as TRBD1 or TRBD2 (5 bases each). V lost 2 bases, J lost 1 base, and 9 bases lay in between. From germline, CDR1 is SGDLS and CDR2 YYNGEE. The CDR3 runs to 15 residues. CDR3 sequence: CASSVGTVNTGELFF. DNA for the CDR3: TGTGCCAGCAGCGTCGGGACGGTGAACACCGGGGAGCTGTTTTTT.

There are many counts of this clonotype. The chain employs TRBV30 and TRBJ2-1, with TRBD2 as a possible D gene (6 bases). In germline, CDR1 is GTSNPN, CDR2 SVGIG (reference sequence). CDR3 length: 15 residues. Trimming cost V 0 bases and J 8 bases, with 17 bases left between them. This chain's CDR3 is CAWSVGGPGVHEQFF. CDR3 nucleotides: TGTGCCTGGAGTGTTGGAGGGCCCGGTGTGCATGAGCAGTTCTTC.

This clonotype was picked up a small number of times. The genes are TRBV7-9 and TRBJ1-3; weak D call: TRBD1 (5 bases). This CDR3 has 15 residues. The V end lost 5 bases, the J end lost 4 bases, and 15 bases lay between the germline ends. Germline V gene lookup returns CDR1 SEHNR and CDR2 FQNEAQ (reference sequence). The CDR3 loop is CASSPLGRAGNTIYF. The CDR3 DNA sequence: TGTGCCAGCAGCCCGCTCGGCAGGGCCGGAAACACCATATATTTT.

The genes are TRBV7-7 and TRBJ2-1, with TRBD2 matching 9 bases. In germline, CDR1 is SSHAT, CDR2 FNYEAQ (reference sequence). This CDR3 comprises 16 residues. V gave up 6 bases and J gave up 6 bases; unmatched junction bases: 12. CDR3 amino acids: CASSPERGAIGNEQFF. The CDR3 DNA is TGTGCCAGCAGTCCAGAGCGGGGGGCGATAGGCAATGAGCAGTTCTTC.

This clonotype was seen at least ten times. The chain combines TRBV21-1 with TRBJ2-1; the D call TRBD2 from the table was never checked on the DNA. TRBV21-1 is a known pseudogene. This CDR3 contains 19 residues. CDR3 in DNA: TGTGCCAGCAGCAAAGCTCGTCGGGCTAGCGGAGACCCCTACAATGAGCAGTTCTTC. This gives the protein CASSKARRASGDPYNEQFF.

This clonotype has more than one count but fewer than ten. The rearrangement uses TRBV29-1 and TRBJ1-2; 10 bases are a match to TRBD1. Germline V gene sequence: CDR1 SQVTM, CDR2 ANQGSEA. The CDR3 covers 14 residues. Trimming cost V 7 bases and J 5 bases; bases outside gene matches: 10. CDR3 region: CSATPGQGSYGYTF. DNA for the CDR3: TGCAGCGCTACCCCGGGACAGGGGAGTTATGGCTACACCTTC. The complete variable domain, with remaining parts taken from reference TRBV29-1 and TRBJ1-2, reads SAVISQKPSRDICQRGTSLTIQCQVDSQVTMMFWYRQQPGQSLTLIATANQGSEATYESGFVIDKFPISRPNLTFSTLTVSNMSPEDSSIYLCSATPGQGSYGYTFGSGTRLTVV.

The chain employs TRBV28 and TRBJ1-6; no clear D gene. This CDR3 has 8 residues. The germline V gene encodes CDR1 MDHEN and CDR2 SYDVKM. Trimming stripped 7 bases from V and 17 bases from J, with 6 bases between. The CDR3 coding sequence is TGTGCCAGCAACCCCTTCCACTTT. It yields the protein CASNPFHF.

This clonotype has just a few counts. The gene calls are TRBV7-2 and TRBJ1-1; no reliable D call. Trimming cost V 5 bases and J 2 bases, with 9 bases left between them. Germline V lookup: CDR1 SGHTA, CDR2 FQGNSA. The CDR3 sequence is 13 residues long. CDR3 coding DNA: TGTGCCAGCAGCCGCCACAGAAACACTGAAGCTTTCTTT. Translated: CASSRHRNTEAFF.

CDR3 DNA sequence: TGTGCCAGCAGATCCGACCTCCTAAATTCACCCCTCCACTTT. Translation: CASRSDLLNSPLHF. The chain has TRBV6-2 or TRBV6-3 and TRBJ1-6; no firm D call. The CDR3 contains 14 residues. Trimming stripped 6 bases from V and 7 bases from J, with 13 bases between. Per the germline V gene, CDR1 is MNHEY and CDR2 is SVGEGT.

Of note for this clonotype: At one end, the junction sequence differs from germline, possibly due to a read error. The J gene is TRBJ2-5, the V gene TRBV12-3 or TRBV12-4; TRBD2 is a possible D gene (5 bases). This CDR3 has 12 residues. The CDR3 bases are TGTGCCAGCAGTCTAGCCGCGGAGACCCAGTACTTC. It yields the protein CASSLAAETQYF.